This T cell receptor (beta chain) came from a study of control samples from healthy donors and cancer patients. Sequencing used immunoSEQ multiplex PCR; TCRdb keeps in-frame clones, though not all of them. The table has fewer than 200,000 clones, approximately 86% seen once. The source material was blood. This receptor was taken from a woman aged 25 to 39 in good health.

The CDR3 sequence: CSASGSVYNEQFF. The CDR3 DNA is TGCAGTGCTAGTGGCTCGGTCTACAATGAGCAGTTCTTC. The chain combines TRBV20-1 with TRBJ2-1, with unresolved D. This CDR3 has 13 amino acids. The germline V and J ends were trimmed by 3 bases and 3 bases, with 9 bases remaining between them. CDR1 and CDR2 (germline): DFQATT, SNEGSKA (reference sequence).